This TCR beta chain was identified during a study of T cell responses to AZD1222 COVID-19 vaccine. Overall study findings and caveats: An increase in Spike-specific TCR breadth and depth was observed after two AZD1222 doses.

Only in-frame clones appear in the TCRdb table, and some are missing; sequencing was by immunoSEQ multiplex PCR. The table shows about 130,000 clones, with 65% to 90% occurring only once. V was trimmed by 3 bases and J by 0 bases, leaving 9 bases between them. The CDR3 has 15 residues. Germline CDR1 reads LNHDA; CDR2 reads SQIVND (reference sequence). Regarding this clone: Its antigen is still unknown.

This sequence joins TRBV19 and TRBJ1-5; D unresolved. Sequenced material: peripheral blood, taken on day 0 of AZD1222 vaccination. This TCR came from an adult in good health. CDR3 in amino acids: CASSIEGYSNQPQHF. For the CDR3, the DNA is TGTGCCAGTAGTATCGAGGGATATAGCAATCAGCCCCAGCATTTT.